These T cell receptor beta chains were read from a single sample in a study of early T cells in non-severe SARS-CoV-2 infection. TCRdb reprocessed the 5' RACE reads via MiXCR and lists one record per CDR3 protein. There are 84,000 or so distinct CDR3 sequences in the sample; 9.5% to 13% occur only once, and roughly 2.6% lies in the top ten. Input material: whole blood. These receptors were taken from an adult who was a healthcare worker with PCR-confirmed SARS-CoV-2 infection or an uninfected control (not recorded which). Each CDR3 is given with its conserved first and last residue. D genes are given only for firm matches. Rows give clone size only sometimes, using once, few, many, or a class for an expanded clone.

cdr3_length: 14; j_call: TRBJ2-3; d_call: .; v_call: TRBV29-1; clone_size: few; cdr3_aa: CSGVGTASTDTQYF; cdr3_nt: TGCAGCGGCGTTGGGACGGCCAGCACAGATACGCAGTATTTT
cdr3_length: 14; j_call: TRBJ2-7; d_call: .; v_call: TRBV6-2/TRBV6-3; clone_size: .; cdr3_aa: CASSHRVHPYEQYF; cdr3_nt: TGTGCCAGCAGCCACCGGGTCCACCCCTACGAGCAGTACTTC
cdr3_length: 17; j_call: TRBJ1-6; d_call: TRBD1; v_call: TRBV30; clone_size: many; cdr3_aa: CAWKVDRVLIGNSPLHF; cdr3_nt: TGTGCCTGGAAGGTCGACAGGGTTCTGATCGGGAATTCACCCCTCCACTTT
cdr3_length: 18; j_call: TRBJ2-2; d_call: TRBD2; v_call: TRBV2; clone_size: many; cdr3_aa: CASSDLRGGLLGTGELFF; cdr3_nt: TGTGCCAGCAGTGATTTACGGGGGGGCCTCTTAGGGACCGGGGAGCTGTTTTTT
cdr3_length: 13; j_call: TRBJ2-3; d_call: .; v_call: TRBV15; clone_size: few; cdr3_aa: CATSRDRADTQYF; cdr3_nt: TGTGCCACCAGCAGAGATCGTGCGGATACGCAGTATTTT
cdr3_length: 16; j_call: TRBJ2-1; d_call: .; v_call: TRBV19; clone_size: many; cdr3_aa: CASSMLGRGGYNEQFF; cdr3_nt: TGTGCCAGTAGTATGTTAGGGAGAGGGGGCTACAATGAGCAGTTCTTC
cdr3_length: 14; j_call: TRBJ2-1; d_call: .; v_call: TRBV7-3; clone_size: .; cdr3_aa: CASSYLGRDNEQFF; cdr3_nt: TGTGCCAGCAGCTACCTGGGAAGGGACAATGAGCAGTTCTTC
cdr3_length: 12; j_call: TRBJ1-1; d_call: .; v_call: TRBV20-1; clone_size: many; cdr3_aa: CSARPTSTEAFF; cdr3_nt: TGCAGTGCGAGACCTACGAGCACTGAAGCTTTCTTT
cdr3_length: 14; j_call: TRBJ1-5; d_call: TRBD1; v_call: TRBV28; clone_size: many; cdr3_aa: CASSLDRVAQPQHF; cdr3_nt: TGTGCCAGCAGTTTAGACAGGGTGGCCCAGCCCCAGCATTTT
cdr3_length: 11; j_call: TRBJ2-1; d_call: .; v_call: TRBV28; clone_size: few; cdr3_aa: CATTRYNEQFF; cdr3_nt: TGTGCTACCACTCGGTACAATGAGCAGTTCTTC
cdr3_length: 12; j_call: TRBJ2-5; d_call: .; v_call: TRBV5-5; clone_size: many; cdr3_aa: CASSSYQETQYF; cdr3_nt: TGTGCCAGCAGCTCGTACCAAGAGACCCAGTACTTC
cdr3_length: 15; j_call: TRBJ2-6; d_call: .; v_call: TRBV29-1; clone_size: few; cdr3_aa: CSVVGGSSGANVLTF; cdr3_nt: TGCAGCGTTGTCGGGGGATCCTCTGGGGCCAACGTCCTGACTTTC
cdr3_length: 15; j_call: TRBJ2-1; d_call: .; v_call: TRBV5-5; clone_size: few; cdr3_aa: CASSLLWEIYNEQFF; cdr3_nt: TGTGCCAGCAGCTTGTTGTGGGAGATCTACAATGAGCAGTTCTTC
cdr3_length: 14; j_call: TRBJ2-5; d_call: .; v_call: TRBV25-1; clone_size: many; cdr3_aa: CASSEYRAQETQYF; cdr3_nt: TGTGCCAGCAGTGAATATAGGGCCCAAGAGACCCAGTACTTC
cdr3_length: 14; j_call: TRBJ2-3; d_call: TRBD2; v_call: TRBV10-3; clone_size: .; cdr3_aa: CAISVAGGTDTQYF; cdr3_nt: TGTGCCATCAGCGTAGCGGGGGGCACAGATACGCAGTATTTT
cdr3_length: 11; j_call: TRBJ2-1; d_call: TRBD2; v_call: TRBV29-1; clone_size: few; cdr3_aa: CSVGEGHEQFF; cdr3_nt: TGCAGCGTTGGGGAGGGCCATGAGCAGTTCTTC
cdr3_length: 19; j_call: TRBJ2-3; d_call: .; v_call: TRBV28; clone_size: many; cdr3_aa: CASSFKHRLLAQHADTQYF; cdr3_nt: TGTGCCAGCAGTTTTAAGCACCGTCTGTTGGCCCAACATGCAGATACGCAGTATTTT
cdr3_length: 16; j_call: TRBJ1-1; d_call: .; v_call: TRBV28; clone_size: .; cdr3_aa: CASNEPGGPRDTEAFF; cdr3_nt: TGTGCCAGCAATGAACCCGGAGGCCCTAGGGACACTGAAGCTTTCTTT
cdr3_length: 15; j_call: TRBJ2-2; d_call: .; v_call: TRBV20-1; clone_size: .; cdr3_aa: CSARDSREYTGELFF; cdr3_nt: TGCAGTGCTAGAGATTCGAGGGAGTACACCGGGGAGCTGTTTTTT
cdr3_length: 15; j_call: TRBJ2-5; d_call: TRBD2; v_call: TRBV24-1; clone_size: .; cdr3_aa: CATSDPTSGEETQYF; cdr3_nt: TGTGCCACCAGTGACCCTACTAGCGGGGAAGAGACCCAGTACTTC